These 13 T cell receptor beta chains came from one sample sequenced in a study of T cells in localized non-small cell lung cancer. Method: immunoSEQ multiplex PCR; TCRdb's copy keeps in-frame clones and lacks some. The data contain about 48,000 clones, roughly 80% of them seen just once; the ten biggest clones take up roughly a sixth. Sequenced material: peripheral blood, taken before any cancer treatment. The receptors were sampled from a man aged 35-75 years with stage I squamous cell lung carcinoma.

The rearrangement uses TRBV15 and TRBJ1-2, with 8 positions matching TRBD1. The ends lost 3 bases at V and 4 bases at J; junction bases unmatched: 4. The CDR3 is 14 residues long. Germline V gives CDR1 LNHNV, CDR2 YYDKDF (reference sequence). CDR3 in DNA: TGTGCCACCAGCAGGGAAGGACAGGGCTATGGCTACACCTTC. Translated, it gives CATSREGQGYGYTF.

The chain combines TRBV6-6 with TRBJ1-2; TRBD1 is a possible D gene (6 bases). Trimming took off 6 bases at V and 8 bases at J, with 19 bases between the two ends. The CDR3 consists of 14 residues. Looked up from germline, CDR1 is MNHNY and CDR2 is SVGAGI (reference sequence). CDR3 region: CASSPEAGAGGYTF. CDR3 nucleotides: TGTGCCAGCAGCCCCGAGGCGGGGGCCGGGGGCTACACCTTC.

There are a few counts of this clone. The chain carries TRBV19 and TRBJ2-1, with 12 bases matching TRBD1. CDR1 is LNHDA and CDR2 is SQIVND in the germline V gene (reference sequence). CDR3 size: 15 residues. V was pared by 6 bases and J by 4 bases, with 4 bases of the junction left unmatched. The DNA of the CDR3 is TGTGCCAGTAGAGCGGGACAGGGGGCTTACAATGAGCAGTTCTTC. It is translated as CASRAGQGAYNEQFF.

This rearrangement joins TRBV6-5 to TRBJ1-1; 9 nucleotides agree with TRBD1. V shed 4 bases, J shed 10 bases, and the junction held 7 bases outside the gene matches. Per the germline V gene, CDR1 is MNHEY and CDR2 is SVGAGI. The CDR3 loop spans 13 amino acids. Here the CDR3 reads CASSLGTGLRAFF. The CDR3 DNA reads TGTGCCAGCAGTTTAGGGACAGGGCTTAGAGCTTTCTTT.

The V call is TRBV6-5, the J call TRBJ1-2, with TRBD1 matching over 8 bases. The ends lost 6 bases at V and 4 bases at J; junction bases unmatched: 7. Germline V gene sequence: CDR1 MNHEY, CDR2 SVGAGI. CDR3 size: 14 residues. CDR3 in DNA: TGTGCCAGCAGGGGGGGACAGGTGGGCTATGGCTACACCTTC. Residues: CASRGGQVGYGYTF.

The CDR3 nucleotides are TGTGCCAGCACCCAGACAGGCGGGTATGGCTACACCTTC. This gives the protein CASTQTGGYGYTF. The V call is TRBV6-5, the J call TRBJ1-2; D possibly corresponds to TRBD1 (6 bases). Trimming left V 7 bases short and J 5 bases short, with 14 bases between. The germline CDR1 and CDR2 sequences are MNHEY and SVGAGI. CDR3 length: 13 amino acids.

This sequence joins TRBV9 and TRBJ2-2; D gene uncertain. V was clipped by 3 bases and J by 7 bases, with 16 bases between them. The germline CDR1 and CDR2 sequences are SGDLS and YYNGEE. The CDR3 consists of 15 residues. The CDR3: CASSEGNSPGGELFF. The DNA for the CDR3 is TGTGCCAGCAGCGAGGGAAACAGCCCCGGCGGGGAGCTGTTTTTT.

This chain links TRBV5-8 with TRBJ2-5; D uncertain. Germline V gene data show CDR1 as SGHTS and CDR2 as YDEGEE. Trimming took off 6 bases at V and 7 bases at J, with 16 bases between the two ends. The CDR3 sequence is 13 residues long. DNA of the CDR3: TGTGCCAGCACCACGGACCGGTTGGGGACCCAGTACTTC. Translated: CASTTDRLGTQYF.

The CDR3 sequence is CASSLDHGTIYGYTF. The CDR3 DNA sequence: TGTGCCAGCAGCTTAGATCACGGAACGATCTATGGCTACACCTTC. This chain uses TRBV11-2 with TRBJ1-2, with D uncertain. Trimming removed 0 bases at V and 4 bases at J, with 12 bases between. Germline V CDR1 and CDR2: SGHAT, FQNNGV. The CDR3 runs 15 residues.

J is TRBJ2-4 and V is TRBV30; D perhaps matches TRBD1 (6 bases). Trimming removed 7 bases from V and 0 bases from J, with 13 bases in between. The CDR3 is made up of 14 amino acids. Germline CDR1 GTSNPN, CDR2 SVGIG (reference sequence). As DNA, the CDR3 is TGTGCCTCTACAGGGAGCCTAGCCAAAAACATTCAGTACTTC. This sequence encodes CASTGSLAKNIQYF. The full variable domain, its missing parts supplied by reference TRBV30 and TRBJ2-4, is SQTIHQWPATLVQPVGSPLSLECTVEGTSNPNLYWYRQAAGRGLQLLFYSVGIGQISSEVPQNLSASRPQDRQFILSSKKLLLSDSGFYLCASTGSLAKNIQYFGAGTRLSVL.

V is TRBV28 and J is TRBJ2-7, with D possibly being TRBD1 (5 bases). Germline assignment: CDR1 MDHEN and CDR2 SYDVKM. Trimming took 11 bases from V and 3 from J, leaving 17 bases between them. The CDR3 contains 13 residues. The CDR3 spells CARPLQENYEQYF. CDR3 sequence (DNA): TGTGCCCGACCATTACAGGAAAACTACGAGCAGTACTTC. The full variable domain, in which reference TRBV28 and TRBJ2-7 provide the parts outside the CDR3, is DVKVTQSSRYLVKRTGEKVFLECVQDMDHENMFWYRQDPGLGLRLIYFSYDVKMKEKGDIPEGYSVSREKKERFSLILESASTNQTSMYLCARPLQENYEQYFGPGTRLTVT.

The chain couples TRBV6-5 to TRBJ1-2, with D possibly TRBD1 on 5 matching bases. Germline V lookup: CDR1 MNHEY, CDR2 SVGAGI. Trimming stripped 5 bases from V and 13 bases from J, with 5 bases between. The CDR3 spans 8 residues. The chain's CDR3 is CASSGGTF. Here the CDR3 DNA reads TGTGCCAGCAGTGGGGGCACCTTC.

V is TRBV28 and J is TRBJ1-2; possibly TRBD1 for D (6 bases). V dropped 7 bases and J dropped 5 bases, with 20 bases sitting between them. CDR3 length: 15 amino acids. Germline values: CDR1 MDHEN, CDR2 SYDVKM. This CDR3 is CASTAGARGAYGYTF. The CDR3 region has the DNA TGTGCCAGCACCGCGGGGGCCAGGGGCGCTTATGGCTACACCTTC.